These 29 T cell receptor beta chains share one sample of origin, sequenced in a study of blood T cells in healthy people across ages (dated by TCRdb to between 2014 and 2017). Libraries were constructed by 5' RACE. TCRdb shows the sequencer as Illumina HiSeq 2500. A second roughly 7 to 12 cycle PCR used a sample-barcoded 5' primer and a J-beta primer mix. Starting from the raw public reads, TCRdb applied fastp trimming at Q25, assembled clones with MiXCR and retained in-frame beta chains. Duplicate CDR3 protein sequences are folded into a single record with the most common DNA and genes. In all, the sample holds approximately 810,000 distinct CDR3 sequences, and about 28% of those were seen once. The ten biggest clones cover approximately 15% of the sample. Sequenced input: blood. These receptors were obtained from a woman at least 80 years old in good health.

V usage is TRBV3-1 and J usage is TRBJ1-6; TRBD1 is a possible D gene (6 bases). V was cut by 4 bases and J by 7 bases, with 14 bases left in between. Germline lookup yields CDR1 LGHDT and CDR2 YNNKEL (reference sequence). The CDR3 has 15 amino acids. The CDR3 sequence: CASSPQGGGNSPLHF. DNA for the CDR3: TGTGCCAGCAGCCCCCAAGGGGGAGGGAATTCACCCCTCCACTTT.

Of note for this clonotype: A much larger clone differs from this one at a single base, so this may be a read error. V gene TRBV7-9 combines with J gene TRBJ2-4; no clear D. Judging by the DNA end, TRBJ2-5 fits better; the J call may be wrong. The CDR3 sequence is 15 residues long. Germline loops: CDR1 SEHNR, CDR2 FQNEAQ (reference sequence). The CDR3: CASSPKGESQETQYF. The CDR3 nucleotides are TGTGCCAGCAGCCCGAAGGGCGAGTCTCAAGAGACCCAGTACTTC.

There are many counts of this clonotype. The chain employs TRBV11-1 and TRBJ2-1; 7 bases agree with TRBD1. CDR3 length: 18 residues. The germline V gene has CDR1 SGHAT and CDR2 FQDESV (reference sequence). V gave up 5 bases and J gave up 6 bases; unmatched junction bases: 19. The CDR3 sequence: CASSIIRAKGAPLNEQFF. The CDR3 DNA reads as TGTGCCAGCAGCATAATTCGGGCCAAGGGGGCACCTCTCAATGAGCAGTTCTTC.

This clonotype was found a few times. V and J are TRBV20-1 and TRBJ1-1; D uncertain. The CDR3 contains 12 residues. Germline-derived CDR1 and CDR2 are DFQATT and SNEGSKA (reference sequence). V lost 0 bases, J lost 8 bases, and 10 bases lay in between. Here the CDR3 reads CSARDREPEAFF. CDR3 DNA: TGCAGTGCTAGAGATAGGGAGCCAGAAGCTTTCTTT.

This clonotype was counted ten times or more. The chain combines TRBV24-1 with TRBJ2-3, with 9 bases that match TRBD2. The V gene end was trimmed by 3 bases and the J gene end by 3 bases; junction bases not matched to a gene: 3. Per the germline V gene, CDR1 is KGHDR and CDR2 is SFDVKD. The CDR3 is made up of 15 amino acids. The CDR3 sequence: CATSDSGGPTDTQYF. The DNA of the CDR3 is TGTGCCACCAGTGATAGCGGGGGGCCGACAGATACGCAGTATTTT.

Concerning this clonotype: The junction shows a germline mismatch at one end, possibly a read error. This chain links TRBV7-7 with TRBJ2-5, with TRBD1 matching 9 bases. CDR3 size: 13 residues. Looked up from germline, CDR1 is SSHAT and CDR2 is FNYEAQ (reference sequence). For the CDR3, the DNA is TGTGCTAGCAGCACCGGGACAGGGAGGGAGCAGTACTTC. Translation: CASSTGTGREQYF.

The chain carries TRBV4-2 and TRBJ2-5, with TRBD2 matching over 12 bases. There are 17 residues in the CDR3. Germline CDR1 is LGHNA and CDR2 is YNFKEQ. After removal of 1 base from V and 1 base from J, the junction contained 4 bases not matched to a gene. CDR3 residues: CASSQGVGLAGQETQYF. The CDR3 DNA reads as TGTGCCAGCAGCCAAGGGGTGGGACTAGCGGGCCAAGAGACCCAGTACTTC.

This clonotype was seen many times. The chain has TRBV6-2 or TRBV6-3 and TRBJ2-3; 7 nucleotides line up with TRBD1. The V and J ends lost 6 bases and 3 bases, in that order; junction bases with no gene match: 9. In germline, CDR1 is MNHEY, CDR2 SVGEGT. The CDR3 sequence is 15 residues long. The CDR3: CASRTDRVGTDTQYF. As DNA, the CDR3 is TGTGCCAGCAGGACCGACAGGGTTGGGACAGATACGCAGTATTTT.

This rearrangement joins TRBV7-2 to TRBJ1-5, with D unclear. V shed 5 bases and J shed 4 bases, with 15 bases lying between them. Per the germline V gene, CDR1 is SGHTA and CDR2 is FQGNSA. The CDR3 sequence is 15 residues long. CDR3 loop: CASSRDTFGNQPQHF. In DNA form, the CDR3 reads TGTGCCAGCAGCCGCGATACCTTCGGGAATCAGCCCCAGCATTTT.

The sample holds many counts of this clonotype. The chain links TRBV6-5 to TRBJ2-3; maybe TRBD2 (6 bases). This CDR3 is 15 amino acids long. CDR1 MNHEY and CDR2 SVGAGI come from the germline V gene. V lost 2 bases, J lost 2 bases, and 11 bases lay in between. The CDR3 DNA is TGTGCCAGCAGTTACGCGGGACGGTCCACAGATACGCAGTATTTT. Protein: CASSYAGRSTDTQYF.

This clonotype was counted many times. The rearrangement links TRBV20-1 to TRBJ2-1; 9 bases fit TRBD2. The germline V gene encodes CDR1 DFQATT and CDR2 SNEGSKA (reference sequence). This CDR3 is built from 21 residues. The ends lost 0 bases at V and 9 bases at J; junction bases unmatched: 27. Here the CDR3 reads CSARDSVGSIGRGGHGPEQFF. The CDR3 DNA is TGCAGTGCTAGAGATTCGGTGGGTTCGATCGGGCGGGGGGGCCACGGACCTGAGCAGTTCTTC.

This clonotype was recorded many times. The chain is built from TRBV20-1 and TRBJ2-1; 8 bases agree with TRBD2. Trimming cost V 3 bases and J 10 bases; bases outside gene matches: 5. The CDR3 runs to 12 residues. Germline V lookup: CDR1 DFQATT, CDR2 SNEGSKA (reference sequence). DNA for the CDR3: TGCAGTGCTAGTAACGGGGGGGAGGAGCAGTTCTTC. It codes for CSASNGGEEQFF.

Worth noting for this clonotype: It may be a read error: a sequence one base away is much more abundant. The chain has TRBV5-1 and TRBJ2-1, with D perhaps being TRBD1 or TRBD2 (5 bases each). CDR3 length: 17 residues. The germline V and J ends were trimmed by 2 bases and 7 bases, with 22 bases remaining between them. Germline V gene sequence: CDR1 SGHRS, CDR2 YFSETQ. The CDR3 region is CASSLEAGAGWTNEQFF. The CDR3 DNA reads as TGCGCCAGCAGCTTAGAGGCCGGGGCAGGGTGGACGAATGAGCAGTTCTTC.

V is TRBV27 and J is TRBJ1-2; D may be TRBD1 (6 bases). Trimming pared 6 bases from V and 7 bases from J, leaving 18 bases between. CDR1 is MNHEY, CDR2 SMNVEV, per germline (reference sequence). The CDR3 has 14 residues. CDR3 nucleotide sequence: TGTGCCAGCAGCACAAGACAGGCAACGTGTGGCTACACCTTC. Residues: CASSTRQATCGYTF.

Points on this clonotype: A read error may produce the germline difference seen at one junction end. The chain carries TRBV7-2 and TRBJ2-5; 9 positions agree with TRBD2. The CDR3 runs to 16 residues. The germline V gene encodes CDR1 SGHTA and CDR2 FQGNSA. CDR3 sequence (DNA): TGCGCCAGCAGCTTAGCGGGGGTGCGGCCTCAAGAGACCCAGTACTTC. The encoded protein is CASSLAGVRPQETQYF.

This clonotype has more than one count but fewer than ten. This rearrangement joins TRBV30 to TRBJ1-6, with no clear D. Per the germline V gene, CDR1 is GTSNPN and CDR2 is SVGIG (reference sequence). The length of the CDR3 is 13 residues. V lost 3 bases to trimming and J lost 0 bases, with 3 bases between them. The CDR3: CAWRLSYNSPLHF. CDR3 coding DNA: TGTGCCTGGAGGCTCTCCTATAATTCACCCCTCCACTTT.

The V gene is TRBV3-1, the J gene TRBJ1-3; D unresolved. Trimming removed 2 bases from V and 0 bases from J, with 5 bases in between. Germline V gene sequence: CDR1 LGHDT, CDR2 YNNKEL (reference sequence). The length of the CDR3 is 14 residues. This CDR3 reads CASSQSISGNTIYF. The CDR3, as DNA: TGTGCCAGCAGCCAAAGCATCTCTGGAAACACCATATATTTT.

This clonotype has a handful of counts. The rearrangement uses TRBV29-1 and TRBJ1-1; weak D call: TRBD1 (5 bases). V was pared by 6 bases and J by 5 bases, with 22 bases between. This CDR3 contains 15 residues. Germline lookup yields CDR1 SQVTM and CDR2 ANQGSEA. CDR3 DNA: TGCAGCGTCCCGGGGGGGAGCTCCCATGGGACTGAAGCTTTCTTT. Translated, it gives CSVPGGSSHGTEAFF.

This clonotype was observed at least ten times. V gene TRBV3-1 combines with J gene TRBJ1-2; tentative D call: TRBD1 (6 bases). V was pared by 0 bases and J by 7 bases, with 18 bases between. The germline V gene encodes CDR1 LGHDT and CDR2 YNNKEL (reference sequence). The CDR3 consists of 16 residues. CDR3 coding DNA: TGTGCCAGCAGCCAAGATTGGCAGGGGCCCTCGGTTGGCTACACCTTC. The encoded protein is CASSQDWQGPSVGYTF.

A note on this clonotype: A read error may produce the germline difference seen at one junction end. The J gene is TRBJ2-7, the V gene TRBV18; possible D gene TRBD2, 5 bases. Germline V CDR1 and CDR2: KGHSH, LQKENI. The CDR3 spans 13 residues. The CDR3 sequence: CASPPRTSYEQYF. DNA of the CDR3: TGTGCCAGCCCACCGCGGACTTCCTACGAGCAGTACTTC.

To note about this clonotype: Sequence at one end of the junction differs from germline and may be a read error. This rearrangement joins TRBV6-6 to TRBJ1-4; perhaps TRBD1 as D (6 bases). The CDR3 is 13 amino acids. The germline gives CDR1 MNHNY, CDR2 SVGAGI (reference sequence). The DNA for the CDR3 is TGTGCCAGCAGTTTACGGGGGCCTGAAAAACGGTTTTTT. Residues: CASSLRGPEKRFF.

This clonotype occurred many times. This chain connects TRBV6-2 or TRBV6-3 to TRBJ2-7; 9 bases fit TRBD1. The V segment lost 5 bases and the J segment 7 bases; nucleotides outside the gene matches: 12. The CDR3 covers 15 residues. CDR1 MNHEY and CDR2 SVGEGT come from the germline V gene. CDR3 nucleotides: TGTGCCAGCAGTCCGCGGACAGGGGACTTTAGGGAGCAGTACTTC. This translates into CASSPRTGDFREQYF.

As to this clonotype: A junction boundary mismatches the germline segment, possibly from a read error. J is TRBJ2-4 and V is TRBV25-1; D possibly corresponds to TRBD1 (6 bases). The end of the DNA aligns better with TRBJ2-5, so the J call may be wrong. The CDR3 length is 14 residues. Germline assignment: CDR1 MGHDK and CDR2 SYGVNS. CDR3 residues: CASSDQGSPETQYF. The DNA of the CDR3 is TGCGCCAGCAGTGACCAGGGGTCCCCGGAGACCCAGTACTTC.

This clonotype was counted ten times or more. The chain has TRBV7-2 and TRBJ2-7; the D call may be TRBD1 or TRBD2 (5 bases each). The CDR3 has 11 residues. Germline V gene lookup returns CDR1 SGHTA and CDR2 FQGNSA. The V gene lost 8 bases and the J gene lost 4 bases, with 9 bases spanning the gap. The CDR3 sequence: CASGWGYEQYF. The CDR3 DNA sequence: TGTGCCAGCGGATGGGGGTACGAGCAGTACTTC.

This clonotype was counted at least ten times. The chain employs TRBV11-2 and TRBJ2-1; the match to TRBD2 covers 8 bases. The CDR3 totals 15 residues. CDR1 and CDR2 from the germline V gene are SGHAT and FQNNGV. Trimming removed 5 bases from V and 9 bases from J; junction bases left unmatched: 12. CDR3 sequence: CASSPTTGTRSEQFF. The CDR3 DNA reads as TGTGCCAGCAGCCCCACGACTGGGACTAGGAGTGAGCAGTTCTTC.

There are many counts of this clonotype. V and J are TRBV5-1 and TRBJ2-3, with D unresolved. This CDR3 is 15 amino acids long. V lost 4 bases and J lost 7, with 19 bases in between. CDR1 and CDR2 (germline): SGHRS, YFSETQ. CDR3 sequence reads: CASSPSGGPTNTQYF. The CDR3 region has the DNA TGCGCCAGCAGCCCCTCGGGCGGCCCCACGAATACGCAGTATTTT.

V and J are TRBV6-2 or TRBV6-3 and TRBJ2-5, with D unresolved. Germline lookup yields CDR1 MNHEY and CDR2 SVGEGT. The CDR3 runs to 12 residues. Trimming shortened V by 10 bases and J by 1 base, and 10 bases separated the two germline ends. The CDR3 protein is CATAEAQETQYF. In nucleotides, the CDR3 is TGTGCCACCGCCGAGGCCCAAGAGACCCAGTACTTC.

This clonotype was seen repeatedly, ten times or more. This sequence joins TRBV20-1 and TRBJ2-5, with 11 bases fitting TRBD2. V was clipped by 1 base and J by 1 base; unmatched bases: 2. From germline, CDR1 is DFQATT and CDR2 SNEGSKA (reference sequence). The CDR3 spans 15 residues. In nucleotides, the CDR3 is TGCAGTGCTAGAGCGGGGACTAGCGGCCAAGAGACCCAGTACTTC. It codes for CSARAGTSGQETQYF.

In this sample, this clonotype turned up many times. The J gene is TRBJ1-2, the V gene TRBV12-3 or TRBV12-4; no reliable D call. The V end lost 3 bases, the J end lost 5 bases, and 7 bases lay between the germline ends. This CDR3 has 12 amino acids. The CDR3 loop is CASSFSDYGYTF. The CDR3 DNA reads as TGTGCCAGCAGTTTCTCGGATTATGGCTACACCTTC.